This TCR beta chain is drawn from a study of shared clonotypes between healthy human individuals (dated by TCRdb to the early 2020s). The study in broad terms: The cohort comprised a couple of women and a few men aged 18 to 49 years. For each donor, CD4 naive and CD4 memory were each given three plates, CD8 naive was given two plates, and CD8 memory was given one plate. Per donor, leukapheresis produced somewhere between about 0.94 and 9.5 billion PBMCs. Blood TCR repertoires of a handful of healthy adults were deeply sequenced to estimate repertoire size and the extent of clonotype sharing between individuals. Libraries were prepared and TCR repertoires were sequenced by different laboratories using diverse techniques, in order to increase sequencing depth and limit assay-specific biases. On the study overall, not on this receptor specifically: Compared with non-shared clonotypes, clonotypes shared by all four sorted-subset donors had higher generation probabilities. Incomplete sequencing was indicated by rarefaction of sorted-subset datasets, despite the large sequencing depth. Because the study included only a small number of donors, the genetic and exposure-history diversity represented was limited. Sampling was restricted to blood, and TCR repertoires in tissue are likely to differ from TCR repertoires in blood. Based on pairwise subsampling, the degree of clonotype sharing among donors was expected to be affected by sequencing depth. Sharing across a few donors was observed for 5% to 6.5% of naive CD4, less than 4% of naive CD8, roughly 2.4% of memory CD4, and approximately 0.41% of memory CD8 clonotypes. Estimated clonotype richness was generally larger for naive than for memory subsets.

The donors were healthy, HIV-negative adults with no recently reported acute infections or vaccinations. All donors were Caucasian adults living in Nashville, Tennessee, USA. CD4+ T cells were enriched through magnetic negative selection, after which naive cells were positively selected on CD45RA and the remaining negative fraction served as the memory subset. Blood was obtained by leukapheresis, after which PBMCs were separated by Ficoll-Histopaque density gradient centrifugation and cryopreserved in liquid nitrogen vapor phase. Purity and quantity of every magnetically sorted T cell population were checked by analytical flow cytometry. Genomic DNA was isolated from every sorted fraction and measured by UV absorbance on a Nanodrop 2000c. Points on this clone: What this receptor recognizes is not known. There are no base qualities to consult, and no much larger clone falls within one base.

The germline V gene yields SGHTA for CDR1 and FQGNSA for CDR2. The CDR3, from cysteine to phenylalanine, totals 15 residues. Here the CDR3 DNA is all that survives: 45 bases in frame from base 1. From V the trimming removes 1 base and from J it removes 7 bases, while the gene matches leave 6 bases of the junction unaccounted for. TCR CDR3 regions were amplified from genomic DNA by multiplex PCR using the deep immunoSEQ assay. Extracted genomic DNA from each cell subset was distributed evenly across all wells of several immunoSEQ 96-well plates, and each plate was treated as a replicate. Each replicate PCR for sorted subsets received 150 to 250 ng genomic DNA, equal to 30,000 or so T cell genomes. Purified libraries were measured with a Qubit 3.0 fluorometer, size-checked on a Bioanalyzer 2100, and measured again with the KAPA Library Quantification kit. Every immunoSEQ 96-well plate was sequenced on a dedicated single-read 150-cycle Illumina NextSeq 550 flow cell. Per the source publication's procedure: The immunoSEQ output contained only junctional sequences without quality scores, so filtering could not match that applied to full-length reads. To assign V/J genes and CDR3, sequences were annotated using PyIR, a Python wrapper for IgBLAST v1.9, with IMGT germline references. Any read was removed if the V/J assignment was weak (E-value above 1e-6), the CDR3 was missing, or the read contained stop codons, out-of-frame junctions, or ambiguous translated residues. V3J clonotypes were defined as sequences sharing the same inferred V gene, J gene, and CDR3 amino acid sequence. Percentage overlap between repertoires was calculated by dividing the number of shared unique clonotypes by the size of the smaller repertoire. Richness of each repertoire was evaluated using RTK rarefaction, the Chao1 estimator, and Recon v2.1 estimates of unobserved clonotypes. For all TCRbeta clonotypes obtained by the gDNA method from a few donors, generation probabilities were computed with OLGA. TCRdb stores this immuneACCESS table with in-frame sequences only. Part of the clones is absent; in the studies checked, under half of the shortfall reflects unresolved V genes, and no reason is known for the rest. V and J calls and clone size are those listed in that table; D and trimming were worked out from the DNA. This sample comprises about 2.3 million clones, roughly 92% of them detected only once. Of the sample, 0.3% to 0.45% falls within the top ten clones.

This chain joins TRBV7-2 to TRBJ2-1, with 8 middle bases fitting TRBD2. The sequence was collected from a man between 18 and 29 years old in good health. Some clones in this sample may be carry-over from other donors' samples. The sequencing input was naive CD4+ T cells from PBMCs. The sample's cell subset or site label, in plain terms: CD45RA+ positively selected. The CDR3 corresponds to CASSLDGGRRNEQFF. The base sequence is TGTGCCAGCAGCTTAGACGGCGGGAGGAGGAATGAGCAGTTCTTC.